Presented here are 32 T cell receptor beta chains from one specimen sequenced in a study of T cells after posttransplantation cyclophosphamide. Clones were read by immunoSEQ multiplex PCR, and TCRdb kept only the in-frame ones, dropping some. The top ten hold nearly 3% of the sample, which has more than 60,000 clones, around 95% seen once. Sequences were obtained from PBMCs. All receptors come from a woman under 40 in good health and a related stem cell transplant donor.

CDR3 in DNA: TGCGCCAGCAGCCAAAGACCCGGGACTGGAAACACCATATATTTT. Translation: CASSQRPGTGNTIYF. V gene TRBV4-3 combines with J gene TRBJ1-3; D uncertain. Deletions cut 2 bases from V and 2 bases from J, with 10 bases between. Germline V lookup: CDR1 LGHNA, CDR2 YSLEER. CDR3 length: 15 residues.

The V gene is TRBV6-6, the J gene TRBJ1-2, with no clear D. The CDR3 extends over 13 amino acids. V lost 5 bases to trimming and J lost 1 base, with 8 bases between them. Germline values: CDR1 MNHNY, CDR2 SVGAGI (reference sequence). CDR3 sequence (DNA): TGTGCCAGCAGTCCCTGGATTAACTATGGCTACACCTTC. Translated: CASSPWINYGYTF.

The V call is TRBV5-6, the J call TRBJ2-3; 7 bases match TRBD1. The CDR3 is 15 residues long. V lost 4 bases and J lost 0; bases outside the gene matches: 5. Germline V gives CDR1 SGHDT, CDR2 YYEEEE. The CDR3 loop is CASSPGTVSTDTQYF. CDR3 nucleotides: TGTGCCAGCAGCCCCGGGACAGTTAGCACAGATACGCAGTATTTT.

This clone has just one count. V and J are TRBV30 and TRBJ1-4; 10 bases line up with TRBD1. The junction had 4 bases not matched to a gene; V was cut back by 3 bases and J by 6 bases. The germline V gene encodes CDR1 GTSNPN and CDR2 SVGIG (reference sequence). The CDR3 spans 14 residues. CDR3 sequence: CAWRAGTGDEKLFF. DNA for the CDR3: TGTGCCTGGAGGGCCGGGACAGGGGATGAAAAACTGTTTTTT.

V gene TRBV19 combines with J gene TRBJ1-1; D perhaps matches TRBD1 (6 bases). This CDR3 has 14 residues. The ends were cut back, 6 bases at V and 6 bases at J, with 17 bases in the middle. CDR1 is LNHDA, CDR2 SQIVND, per germline (reference sequence). Here the CDR3 reads CASSPTGYISEAFF. Here the CDR3 DNA reads TGTGCCAGTAGCCCGACAGGCTATATCTCTGAAGCTTTCTTT.

This chain uses TRBV5-5 with TRBJ2-5, with 7 bases aligning to TRBD1. After removal of 0 bases from V and 4 bases from J, the junction contained 9 bases not matched to a gene. The CDR3 is made up of 16 amino acids. The germline V gene has CDR1 SGHKS and CDR2 YYEKEE (reference sequence). CDR3 nucleotides: TGTGCCAGCAGCTTGGGAGCCGGGACAGTGGCAGAGACCCAGTACTTC. This encodes CASSLGAGTVAETQYF.

J is TRBJ2-7 and V is TRBV7-8; 11 positions match TRBD1. Germline CDR1 and CDR2: SGHVS and FQNEAQ. The ends lost 5 bases at V and 5 bases at J; junction bases unmatched: 8. The CDR3 covers 15 residues. CDR3 sequence (DNA): TGTGCCAGCAGCAACCGGGACAGGGGGTACCACGAGCAGTACTTC. Encoded protein: CASSNRDRGYHEQYF.

This clone has only one observation. The chain combines TRBV10-3 with TRBJ1-2; TRBD1 matches 10 bases. This CDR3 region has 17 residues. Germline values: CDR1 ENHRY, CDR2 SYGVKD. With V trimmed by 4 bases and J by 5 bases, 13 bases remained unmatched. The CDR3 DNA reads TGTGCCATCAGTGTTTCCGGGACAGGGGCTCTACTATATGGCTACACCTTC. Translation gives CAISVSGTGALLYGYTF.

The V and J genes are TRBV5-4 and TRBJ2-3, with 8 bases fitting TRBD2. The CDR3 has 16 residues. V gave up 0 bases and J gave up 4 bases; unmatched junction bases: 7. The V gene's germline CDR1 is SGHNT and CDR2 YYREEE (reference sequence). The CDR3 DNA reads TGTGCCAGCAGCTTGGCCTCTAGCGGGTCCCCAGATACGCAGTATTTT. It encodes CASSLASSGSPDTQYF.

The rearrangement links TRBV7-3 to TRBJ1-1; no clear D gene. The CDR3 loop spans 14 amino acids. CDR1 and CDR2 (germline): SGHTA, FQGTGA. Trimming pared 5 bases from V and 5 bases from J, leaving 15 bases between. CDR3 sequence (DNA): TGTGCCAGCAGCCCGTCAGGCGGAGAAACTGAAGCTTTCTTT. It is translated as CASSPSGGETEAFF.

The genes are TRBV10-3 and TRBJ2-5; 7 bases are shared with TRBD1. CDR1 is ENHRY and CDR2 is SYGVKD in the germline V gene. There are 13 residues in the CDR3. Unmatched junction bases numbered 0, after V lost 5 bases and J lost 0 bases. CDR3 loop: CAISTGDQETQYF. In nucleotides, the CDR3 is TGTGCCATCAGTACAGGGGACCAAGAGACCCAGTACTTC.

The rearrangement links TRBV11-1 to TRBJ2-5; D gene uncertain. The germline gives CDR1 SGHAT, CDR2 FQDESV (reference sequence). V was cut by 5 bases and J by 0 bases, with 10 bases left in between. The CDR3 spans 14 residues. The CDR3 sequence: CASSRRLNQETQYF. DNA for the CDR3: TGTGCCAGCAGCCGGAGACTCAACCAAGAGACCCAGTACTTC.

This clone was seen once. The genes are TRBV6-6 and TRBJ1-1; unclear D gene. Trimming cost V 6 bases and J 1 base, with 12 bases left between them. CDR1 and CDR2 from the germline V gene are MNHNY and SVGAGI (reference sequence). The CDR3 has 14 residues. CDR3 protein: CASSDRLRNTEAFF. CDR3 DNA: TGTGCCAGCAGCGACCGATTAAGGAACACTGAAGCTTTCTTT.

CDR3 amino acids: CASSQVNSGANVLTF. Here the CDR3 DNA reads TGTGCCAGCAGCCAAGTAAACTCTGGGGCCAACGTCCTGACTTTC. The V call is TRBV4-2, the J call TRBJ2-6; the D is unclear. Germline-derived CDR1 and CDR2 are LGHNA and YNFKEQ. V was cut by 1 base and J by 0 bases, with 4 bases left in between. The CDR3 is 15 amino acids.

The chain joins TRBV5-1 to TRBJ1-4; D unclear. The CDR3 has 15 residues. Trimming cost V 0 bases and J 5 bases, with 11 bases left between them. CDR1 SGHRS and CDR2 YFSETQ come from the germline V gene. In DNA, the CDR3 is TGCGCCAGCAGCTTGGCAGAGGGTTCCAATGAAAAACTGTTTTTT. Translating it yields CASSLAEGSNEKLFF.

The rearrangement links TRBV2 to TRBJ1-6; 9 bases line up with TRBD1. The CDR3 consists of 15 residues. Looked up from germline, CDR1 is SNHLY and CDR2 is FYNNEI. V lost 5 bases and J lost 7; bases outside the gene matches: 6. The chain's CDR3 is CASSKGTGQNSPLHF. CDR3 DNA: TGTGCCAGCAGTAAGGGGACAGGGCAGAATTCACCCCTCCACTTT.

J is TRBJ2-5 and V is TRBV10-3, with D possibly TRBD2 on 6 matching bases. This CDR3 is built from 14 residues. CDR1 and CDR2 from the germline V gene are ENHRY and SYGVKD. V lost 4 bases and J lost 1, with 10 bases in between. The CDR3 spells CAISGGGSQETQYF. Written as DNA, the CDR3 is TGTGCCATCAGTGGTGGGGGGTCCCAAGAGACCCAGTACTTC.

The chain has TRBV11-2 and TRBJ2-1; no firm D call. Germline V gene lookup returns CDR1 SGHAT and CDR2 FQNNGV. There are 15 residues in the CDR3. V gave up 0 bases and J gave up 5 bases, with 11 bases separating them. CDR3 sequence (DNA): TGTGCCAGCAGCTTAGAGTCGATCACACACAATGAGCAGTTCTTC. Protein product: CASSLESITHNEQFF.

The chain links TRBV4-2 to TRBJ2-5; 9 bases agree with TRBD2. Germline V lookup: CDR1 LGHNA, CDR2 YNFKEQ. CDR3 length equals 16 residues. Losses at the gene ends were 0 bases for V and 2 bases for J; bases not matched to a gene: 4. CDR3 amino acids: CASSQDGAGGQETQYF. The DNA of the CDR3 is TGTGCCAGCAGCCAAGATGGGGCGGGGGGGCAAGAGACCCAGTACTTC.

V and J are TRBV7-8 and TRBJ1-1; tentative D call: TRBD1 (5 bases). The V gene's germline CDR1 is SGHVS and CDR2 FQNEAQ. There are 16 residues in the CDR3. Trimming left V 5 bases short and J 7 bases short, with 23 bases between. The CDR3 region is CASSPDRVHGDREAFF. CDR3 in DNA: TGTGCCAGCAGCCCTGACAGAGTACACGGGGACCGTGAAGCTTTCTTT.

V and J are TRBV5-1 and TRBJ1-3; D is unclear. V lost 0 bases to trimming and J lost 6 bases, with 7 bases between them. The germline gives CDR1 SGHRS, CDR2 YFSETQ. CDR3 length equals 13 residues. The CDR3: CASSLDRQNTIYF. The CDR3 DNA sequence: TGCGCCAGCAGCTTGGACCGGCAAAACACCATATATTTT.

The chain carries TRBV23-1 and TRBJ1-5; D is uncertain. TRBV23-1 is sorted into the ORF group, with uncertain function. This CDR3 contains 16 residues. V lost 0 bases and J lost 1, with 10 bases in between. CDR3 sequence: CASSQSPLDSNQPQHF. The CDR3 region has the DNA TGCGCCAGCAGTCAATCCCCATTGGACAGCAATCAGCCCCAGCATTTT.

The chain joins TRBV6-5 to TRBJ2-2; D uncertain. Trimming removed 0 bases at V and 2 bases at J, with 7 bases between. Germline loops: CDR1 MNHEY, CDR2 SVGAGI. The CDR3 contains 15 residues. The DNA for the CDR3 is TGTGCCAGCAGTTACTCGAAAATCAACACCGGGGAGCTGTTTTTT. This encodes CASSYSKINTGELFF.

The V and J genes are TRBV13 and TRBJ1-4; D is uncertain. CDR1 PRHDT and CDR2 FYEKMQ come from the germline V gene (reference sequence). The CDR3 consists of 13 residues. V lost 2 bases and J 4 bases, leaving 5 bases between the germline ends. The CDR3 coding sequence is TGTGCCAGCAGCTTATCCCTTAATGAAAAACTGTTTTTT. This sequence encodes CASSLSLNEKLFF.

This chain joins TRBV28 and TRBJ1-2; no definite D call. CDR1 is MDHEN and CDR2 is SYDVKM in the germline V gene. V dropped 7 bases and J dropped 2 bases, with 11 bases sitting between them. CDR3 length: 13 residues. CDR3 in amino acids: CASKPRPNYGYTF. CDR3 bases: TGTGCCAGCAAGCCAAGGCCAAACTATGGCTACACCTTC.

The table lists this clone with a few counts. The V call is TRBV4-3, the J call TRBJ1-2; D might be TRBD1 (5 bases). Looked up from germline, CDR1 is LGHNA and CDR2 is YSLEER. The CDR3 extends over 12 amino acids. Trimming removed 3 bases at V and 8 bases at J, with 10 bases between. CDR3 bases: TGCGCCAGCAGCCAGGGACCTCGGGGCTACACCTTC. Translated: CASSQGPRGYTF.

The chain couples TRBV6-5 to TRBJ1-6, with 7 bases identical to TRBD1. This CDR3 has 16 amino acids. V gave up 0 bases and J gave up 8 bases; unmatched junction bases: 7. Germline CDR1 is MNHEY and CDR2 is SVGAGI. The CDR3 loop reads CASSYSNRGGDSPLHF. As DNA, the CDR3 is TGTGCCAGCAGTTACTCTAACAGGGGTGGCGATTCACCCCTCCACTTT.

V is TRBV4-1 and J is TRBJ1-6; 10 positions match TRBD1. The V segment lost 2 bases and the J segment 7 bases; nucleotides outside the gene matches: 2. Germline values: CDR1 MGHRA, CDR2 YSYEKL. The CDR3 sequence is 15 residues long. The CDR3 region is CASSQPGQGNSPLHF. The CDR3 DNA reads TGCGCCAGCAGCCAACCGGGACAGGGGAATTCACCCCTCCACTTT.

The rearrangement links TRBV5-1 to TRBJ1-1, with D possibly matching TRBD1 (5 bases). Germline-derived CDR1 and CDR2 are SGHRS and YFSETQ. CDR3 size: 16 residues. V shed 0 bases and J shed 1 base, with 13 bases lying between them. The CDR3: CASSLALWGGNTEAFF. The CDR3 coding sequence is TGCGCCAGCAGCTTGGCCCTATGGGGCGGGAACACTGAAGCTTTCTTT. The full variable domain, in which reference TRBV5-1 and TRBJ1-1 provide the parts outside the CDR3, is KAGVTQTPRYLIKTRGQQVTLSCSPISGHRSVSWYQQTPGQGLQFLFEYFSETQRNKGNFPGRFSGRQFSNSRSEMNVSTLELGDSALYLCASSLALWGGNTEAFFGQGTRLTVV.

The chain couples TRBV7-3 to TRBJ1-1, with D perhaps matching TRBD1 (5 bases). Between the trimmed V and J ends, which lost 0 bases and 3 bases, there was a span of 17 bases. CDR1 and CDR2 from the germline V gene are SGHTA and FQGTGA. This CDR3 region has 17 residues. The CDR3, as DNA: TGTGCCAGCAGCTTAACAGGTTTTGGGGCGGTGGACACTGAAGCTTTCTTT. Its translation is CASSLTGFGAVDTEAFF.

This clone was counted between two and nine times. The rearrangement joins TRBV7-9 to TRBJ2-3; D is unclear. The CDR3 sequence is 15 residues long. V was cut by 3 bases and J by 8 bases, with 18 bases left in between. Germline CDR1 and CDR2: SEHNR and FQNEAQ (reference sequence). CDR3 in DNA: TGTGCCAGCAGCTTGGGTGGTCTGCCGGGTGGTACGCAGTATTTT. Residues: CASSLGGLPGGTQYF. Together with reference TRBV7-9 and TRBJ2-3, the CDR3 gives the full variable domain: DTGVSQNPRHKITKRGQNVTFRCDPISEHNRLYWYRQTLGQGPEFLTYFQNEAQLEKSRLLSDRFSAERPKGSFSTLEIQRTEQGDSAMYLCASSLGGLPGGTQYFGPGTRLTVL.

This chain links TRBV11-2 with TRBJ2-7, with a tentative D call TRBD1 (5 bases). Germline V gene lookup returns CDR1 SGHAT and CDR2 FQNNGV. CDR3 length equals 13 residues. Trimming removed 1 base from V and 7 bases from J, with 11 bases in between. The CDR3 reads CASSLGGRGEQYF. CDR3 nucleotides: TGTGCCAGCAGCTTAGGGGGAAGGGGTGAGCAGTACTTC.